This T cell receptor (beta chain) derives from a study of OX40 agonist ivuxolimab in advanced cancers. On the study more broadly: Patients received ivuxolimab, an agonistic anti-OX40 (CD134) antibody. Study results and limitations: Researchers did not determine the expanded peripheral T cells' antigen specificity. Low normalized clonal expansion also occurred in some nonresponding patients. More expanded clones were found, on average, in CD8+ than in CD4+ T cells.

Clones were sequenced by immunoSEQ multiplex PCR, and TCRdb holds only the in-frame ones, with some missing. Altogether tens of thousands of clones are present, about 80% being singletons, with the ten largest covering about 3%. About this clone: Antigen: not known.

Germline assignment: CDR1 MDHEN and CDR2 SYDVKM. The V and J ends lost 4 bases and 6 bases respectively, with 13 bases between them. The CDR3 is 13 residues long. The source material was CD4+ or CD8+ T cells sorted from blood, sampled in a trial of the OX40 agonist ivuxolimab. The sequence came from an adult with an advanced solid tumor such as melanoma, head and neck, liver or kidney cancer. J is TRBJ2-7 and V is TRBV28; D is possibly TRBD1 (5 bases). CDR3 coding DNA: TGTGCCAGCAGTTCCGTAGACAGATCCGAGCAGTACTTC. Protein sequence: CASSSVDRSEQYF.